Listed below are T cell receptor beta chains from one sample, sequenced in a study of T cell responses to AZD1222 COVID-19 vaccine. This table comes from immunoSEQ multiplex PCR, and its TCRdb copy is limited to in-frame clones, with some not included. Of some 160,000 clones detected, 85% to 90% appear once; the ten largest clones hold 5.5%. The sample here was peripheral blood, taken on day 0 of AZD1222 vaccination. These receptors originate from an adult in good health. Each CDR3 is given with its conserved first and last residue. The D gene is left open where the match is weak. The listing skips clone size in some rows; elsewhere it reads once, few, many or a size class.

CDR3 DNA: TGTGCCAGTACAGGGATAACGTGGACCGGGGAGCTGTTTTTT
CDR3 protein: CASTGITWTGELFF
clone size: NA
J gene: TRBJ2-2
D gene: NA
V gene: TRBV19

CDR3 DNA: TGTGCCAGTAAGGTTAAAGGCGGGATCTACAATGAGCAGTTCTTC
CDR3 protein: CASKVKGGIYNEQFF
clone size: NA
J gene: TRBJ2-1
D gene: NA
V gene: TRBV19

CDR3 DNA: TGTGCCAGCAGTGTCTACGGTTTTAACACTGAAGCTTTCTTT
CDR3 protein: CASSVYGFNTEAFF
clone size: NA
J gene: TRBJ1-1
D gene: NA
V gene: TRBV2

CDR3 DNA: TGTGCCAGTAGTATACCAGGGAACACTGAAGCTTTCTTT
CDR3 protein: CASSIPGNTEAFF
clone size: NA
J gene: TRBJ1-1
D gene: NA
V gene: TRBV19

CDR3 DNA: TGCGCCAGCAGTGAGTCGGGTTACTTGAACACTGAAGCTTTCTTT
CDR3 protein: CASSESGYLNTEAFF
clone size: once
J gene: TRBJ1-1
D gene: NA
V gene: TRBV10-2

CDR3 DNA: TGTGCCAGTAGTGCTTACAGGGGATCTGGGGCCAACGTCCTGACTTTC
CDR3 protein: CASSAYRGSGANVLTF
clone size: NA
J gene: TRBJ2-6
D gene: TRBD1
V gene: TRBV19

CDR3 DNA: TGTGCCAGTAAATCTTCTAGCGGGAGGGTGTACAATGAGCAGTTCTTC
CDR3 protein: CASKSSSGRVYNEQFF
clone size: NA
J gene: TRBJ2-1
D gene: TRBD2
V gene: TRBV19

CDR3 DNA: TGTGCCAGCACCCCAGGAGGACGGATGAATACTGAAGCTTTCTTT
CDR3 protein: CASTPGGRMNTEAFF
clone size: NA
J gene: TRBJ1-1
D gene: NA
V gene: TRBV6-5

CDR3 DNA: TGTGCCAGCAGCTTAGGAGAAGACTATGGAGGCTACACCTTC
CDR3 protein: CASSLGEDYGGYTF
clone size: NA
J gene: TRBJ1-2
D gene: NA
V gene: TRBV11-1

CDR3 DNA: TGTGCCAGCTCACCGGGGGAAATGACTAATGAAAAACTGTTTTTT
CDR3 protein: CASSPGEMTNEKLFF
clone size: NA
J gene: TRBJ1-4
D gene: NA
V gene: TRBV18

CDR3 DNA: TGTGCCAGCAGTGAAGCTGCGGCAGGGCTCTCCTACGAGCAGTACTTC
CDR3 protein: CASSEAAAGLSYEQYF
clone size: NA
J gene: TRBJ2-7
D gene: NA
V gene: TRBV2

CDR3 DNA: TGTGCCAGCAGCCCTGGTTTCCTTATGAACACTGAAGCTTTCTTT
CDR3 protein: CASSPGFLMNTEAFF
clone size: NA
J gene: TRBJ1-1
D gene: NA
V gene: TRBV11-1

CDR3 DNA: TGTGCCAGCAGTGAACTGGTTCTCGGCACCGGGGAGCTGTTTTTT
CDR3 protein: CASSELVLGTGELFF
clone size: NA
J gene: TRBJ2-2
D gene: NA
V gene: TRBV2

CDR3 DNA: TGTGCCAGCAGCTTACGGCCTAGCGGGGGACAAGAGACCCAGTACTTC
CDR3 protein: CASSLRPSGGQETQYF
clone size: NA
J gene: TRBJ2-5
D gene: TRBD2
V gene: TRBV7-8